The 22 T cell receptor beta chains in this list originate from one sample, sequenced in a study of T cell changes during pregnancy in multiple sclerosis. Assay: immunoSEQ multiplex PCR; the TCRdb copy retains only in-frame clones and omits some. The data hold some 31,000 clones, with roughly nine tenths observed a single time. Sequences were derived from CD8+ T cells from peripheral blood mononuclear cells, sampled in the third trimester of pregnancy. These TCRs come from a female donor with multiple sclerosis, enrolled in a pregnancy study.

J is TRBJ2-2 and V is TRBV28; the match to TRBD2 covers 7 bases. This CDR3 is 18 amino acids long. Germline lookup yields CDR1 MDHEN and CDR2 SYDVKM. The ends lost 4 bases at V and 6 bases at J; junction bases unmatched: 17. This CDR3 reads CASSWREHIIDRSGELFF. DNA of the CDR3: TGTGCCAGCAGTTGGCGGGAGCATATAATCGATCGCTCCGGGGAGCTGTTTTTT.

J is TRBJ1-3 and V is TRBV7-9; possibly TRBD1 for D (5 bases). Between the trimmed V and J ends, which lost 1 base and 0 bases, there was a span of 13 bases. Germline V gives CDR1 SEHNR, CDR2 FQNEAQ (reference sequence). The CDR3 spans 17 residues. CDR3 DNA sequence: TGTGCCAGCAGCTTAGTCAACAGGCATATCTCTGGAAACACCATATATTTT. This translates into CASSLVNRHISGNTIYF.

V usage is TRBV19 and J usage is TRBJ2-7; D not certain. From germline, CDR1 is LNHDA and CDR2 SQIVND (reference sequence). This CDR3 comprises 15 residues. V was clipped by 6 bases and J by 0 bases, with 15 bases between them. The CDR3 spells CASSGFRGSSYEQYF. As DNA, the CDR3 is TGTGCCAGTAGCGGGTTCCGAGGAAGCTCCTACGAGCAGTACTTC.

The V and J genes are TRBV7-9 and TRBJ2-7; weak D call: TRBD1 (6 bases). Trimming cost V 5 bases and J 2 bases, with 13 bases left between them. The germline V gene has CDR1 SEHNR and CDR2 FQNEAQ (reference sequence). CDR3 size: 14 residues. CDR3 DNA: TGTGCCAGCAGCCACAGGGACCGGGCCTACGAGCAGTACTTC. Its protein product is CASSHRDRAYEQYF.

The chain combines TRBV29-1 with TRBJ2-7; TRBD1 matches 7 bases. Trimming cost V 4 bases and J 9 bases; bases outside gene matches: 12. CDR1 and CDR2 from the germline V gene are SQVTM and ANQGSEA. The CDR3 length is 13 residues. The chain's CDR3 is CSVVPGQERRQYF. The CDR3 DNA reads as TGCAGCGTTGTTCCAGGACAGGAAAGGCGGCAGTACTTC.

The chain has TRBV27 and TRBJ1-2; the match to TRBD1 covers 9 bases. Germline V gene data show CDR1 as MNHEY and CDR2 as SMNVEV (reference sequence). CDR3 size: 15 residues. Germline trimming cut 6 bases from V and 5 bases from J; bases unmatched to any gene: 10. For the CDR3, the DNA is TGTGCCAGCAGCTACCGGACAGGGGTATTTTATGGCTACACCTTC. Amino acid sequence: CASSYRTGVFYGYTF.

CDR3: CASSPGNYEQYF. The CDR3 bases are TGTGCCAGCAGCCCGGGAAACTACGAGCAGTACTTC. The V call is TRBV9, the J call TRBJ2-7, with D perhaps matching TRBD2 (5 bases). The CDR3 is made up of 12 amino acids. Germline V CDR1 and CDR2: SGDLS, YYNGEE. The ends were cut back, 4 bases at V and 3 bases at J, with 8 bases in the middle.

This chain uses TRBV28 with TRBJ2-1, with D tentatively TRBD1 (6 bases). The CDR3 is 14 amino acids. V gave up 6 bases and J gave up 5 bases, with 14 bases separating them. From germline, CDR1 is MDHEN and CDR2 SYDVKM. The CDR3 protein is CASSLTGMDNEQFF. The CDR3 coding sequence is TGTGCCAGCAGCCTGACAGGAATGGACAATGAGCAGTTCTTC. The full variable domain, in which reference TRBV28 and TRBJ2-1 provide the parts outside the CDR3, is DVKVTQSSRYLVKRTGEKVFLECVQDMDHENMFWYRQDPGLGLRLIYFSYDVKMKEKGDIPEGYSVSREKKERFSLILESASTNQTSMYLCASSLTGMDNEQFFGPGTRLTVL.

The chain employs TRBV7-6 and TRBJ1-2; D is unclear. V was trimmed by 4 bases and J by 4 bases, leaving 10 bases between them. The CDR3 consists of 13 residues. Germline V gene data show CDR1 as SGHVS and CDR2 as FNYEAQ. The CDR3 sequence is CASSSPSLYGYTF. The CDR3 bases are TGTGCCAGCAGCTCCCCGTCCCTCTATGGCTACACCTTC.

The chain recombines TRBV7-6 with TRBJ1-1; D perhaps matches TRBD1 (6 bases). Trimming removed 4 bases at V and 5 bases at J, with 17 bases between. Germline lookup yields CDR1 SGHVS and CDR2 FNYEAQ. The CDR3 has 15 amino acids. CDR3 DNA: TGTGCCAGCAGCTCAGGCGCCAGGGGAATAACTGAAGCTTTCTTT. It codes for CASSSGARGITEAFF.

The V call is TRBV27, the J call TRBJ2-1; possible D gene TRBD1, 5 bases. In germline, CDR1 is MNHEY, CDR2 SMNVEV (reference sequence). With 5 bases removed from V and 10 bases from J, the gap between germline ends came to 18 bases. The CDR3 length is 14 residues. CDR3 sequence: CASSPGSTVGEQFF. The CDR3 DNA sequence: TGTGCCAGCAGTCCAGGGTCGACGGTGGGGGAGCAGTTCTTC.

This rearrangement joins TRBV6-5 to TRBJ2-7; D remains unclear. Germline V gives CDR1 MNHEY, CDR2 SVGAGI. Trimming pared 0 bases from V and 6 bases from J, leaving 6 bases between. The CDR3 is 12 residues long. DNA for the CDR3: TGTGCCAGCAGTTACTCAGGCGGCGAGCAGTACTTC. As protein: CASSYSGGEQYF.

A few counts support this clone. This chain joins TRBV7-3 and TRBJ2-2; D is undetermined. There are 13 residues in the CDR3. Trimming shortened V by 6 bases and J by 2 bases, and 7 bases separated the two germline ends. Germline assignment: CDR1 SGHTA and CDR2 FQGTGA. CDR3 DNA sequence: TGTGCCAGCAGTTATAAAAACACCGGGGAGCTGTTTTTT. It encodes CASSYKNTGELFF.

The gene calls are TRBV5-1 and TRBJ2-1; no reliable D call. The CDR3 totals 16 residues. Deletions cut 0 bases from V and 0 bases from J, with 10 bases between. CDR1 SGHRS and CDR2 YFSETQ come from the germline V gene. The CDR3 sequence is CASSLAEVFSYNEQFF. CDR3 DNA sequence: TGCGCCAGCAGCTTGGCCGAGGTATTCTCCTACAATGAGCAGTTCTTC.

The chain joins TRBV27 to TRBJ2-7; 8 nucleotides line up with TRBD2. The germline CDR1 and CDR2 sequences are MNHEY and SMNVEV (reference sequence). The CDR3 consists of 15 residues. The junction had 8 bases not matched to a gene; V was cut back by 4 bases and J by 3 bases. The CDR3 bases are TGTGCCAGCAGTTCCCCGGGACTAGGGTACTACGAGCAGTACTTC. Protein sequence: CASSSPGLGYYEQYF.

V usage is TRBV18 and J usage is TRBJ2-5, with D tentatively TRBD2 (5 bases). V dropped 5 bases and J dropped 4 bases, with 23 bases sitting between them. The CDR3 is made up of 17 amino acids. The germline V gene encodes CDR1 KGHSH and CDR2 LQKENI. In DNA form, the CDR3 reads TGTGCCAGCTCAAATCGGCGCGAGCAAGGAGGTCGAGAGACCCAGTACTTC. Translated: CASSNRREQGGRETQYF.

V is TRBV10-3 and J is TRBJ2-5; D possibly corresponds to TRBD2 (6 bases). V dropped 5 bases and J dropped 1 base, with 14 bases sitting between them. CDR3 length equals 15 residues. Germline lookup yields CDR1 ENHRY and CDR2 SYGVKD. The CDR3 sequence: CAISPGTRLQETQYF. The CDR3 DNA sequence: TGTGCCATCAGTCCCGGGACTCGCCTCCAAGAGACCCAGTACTTC.

For the CDR3, the DNA is TGTGCCAGCAGTTTGGCAGGGGTAGCCGAGCAGTACTTC. This encodes CASSLAGVAEQYF. J is TRBJ2-7 and V is TRBV27; TRBD1 might be the D (6 bases). The CDR3 totals 13 residues. Trimming pared 3 bases from V and 6 bases from J, leaving 12 bases between. Germline V lookup: CDR1 MNHEY, CDR2 SMNVEV (reference sequence).

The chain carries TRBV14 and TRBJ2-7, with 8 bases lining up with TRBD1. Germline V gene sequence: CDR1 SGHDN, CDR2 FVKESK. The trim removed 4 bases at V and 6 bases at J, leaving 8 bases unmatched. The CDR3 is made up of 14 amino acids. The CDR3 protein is CASSPFQGAVEQYF. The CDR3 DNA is TGTGCCAGCAGCCCTTTTCAGGGGGCGGTCGAGCAGTACTTC.

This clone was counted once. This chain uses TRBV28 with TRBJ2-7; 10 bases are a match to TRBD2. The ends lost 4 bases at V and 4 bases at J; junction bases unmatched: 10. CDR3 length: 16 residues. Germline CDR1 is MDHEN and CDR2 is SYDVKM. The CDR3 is CASSSRASGSDYEQYF. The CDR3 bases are TGTGCCAGCAGTTCCCGGGCTAGCGGGAGTGATTACGAGCAGTACTTC.

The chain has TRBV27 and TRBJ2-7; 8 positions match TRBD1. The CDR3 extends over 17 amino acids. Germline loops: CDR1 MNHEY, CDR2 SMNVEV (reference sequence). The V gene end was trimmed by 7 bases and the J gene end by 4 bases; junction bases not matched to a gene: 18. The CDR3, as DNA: TGTGCCAGCAAACGCTTCCGAACCGGGACAGGTCGATACGAGCAGTACTTC. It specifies CASKRFRTGTGRYEQYF.

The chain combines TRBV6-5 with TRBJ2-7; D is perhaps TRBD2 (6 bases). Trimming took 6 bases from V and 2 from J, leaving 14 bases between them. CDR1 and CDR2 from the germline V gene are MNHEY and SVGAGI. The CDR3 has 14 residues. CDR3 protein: CASSPAAGTYEQYF. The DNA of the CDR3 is TGTGCCAGCAGCCCTGCGGCGGGAACCTACGAGCAGTACTTC.